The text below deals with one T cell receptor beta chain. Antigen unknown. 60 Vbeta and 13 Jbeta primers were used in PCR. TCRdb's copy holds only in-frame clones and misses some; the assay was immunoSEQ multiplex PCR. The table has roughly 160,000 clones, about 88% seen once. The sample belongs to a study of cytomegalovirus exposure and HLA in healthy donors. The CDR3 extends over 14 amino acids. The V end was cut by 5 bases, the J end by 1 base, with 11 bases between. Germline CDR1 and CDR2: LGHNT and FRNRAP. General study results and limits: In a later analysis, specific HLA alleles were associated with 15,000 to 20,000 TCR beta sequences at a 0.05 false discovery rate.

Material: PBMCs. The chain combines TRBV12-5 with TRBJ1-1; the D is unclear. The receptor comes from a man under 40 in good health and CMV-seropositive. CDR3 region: CASGPDLENTEAFF. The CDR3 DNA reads TGTGCTAGTGGTCCCGATCTAGAGAACACTGAAGCTTTCTTT.